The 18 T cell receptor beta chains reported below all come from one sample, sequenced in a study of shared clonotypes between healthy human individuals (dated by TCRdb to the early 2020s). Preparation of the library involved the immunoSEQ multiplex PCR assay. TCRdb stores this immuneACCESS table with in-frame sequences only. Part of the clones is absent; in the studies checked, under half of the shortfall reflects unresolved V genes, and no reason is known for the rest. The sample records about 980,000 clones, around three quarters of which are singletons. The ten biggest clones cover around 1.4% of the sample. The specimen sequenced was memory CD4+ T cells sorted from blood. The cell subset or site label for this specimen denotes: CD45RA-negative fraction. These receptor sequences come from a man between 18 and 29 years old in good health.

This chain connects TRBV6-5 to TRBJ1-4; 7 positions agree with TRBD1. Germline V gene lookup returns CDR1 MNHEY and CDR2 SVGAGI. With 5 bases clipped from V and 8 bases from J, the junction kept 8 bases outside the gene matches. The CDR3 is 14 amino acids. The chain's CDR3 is CASSIRQGGEKLFF. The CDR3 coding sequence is TGTGCCAGCAGTATCCGACAGGGTGGGGAAAAACTGTTTTTT.

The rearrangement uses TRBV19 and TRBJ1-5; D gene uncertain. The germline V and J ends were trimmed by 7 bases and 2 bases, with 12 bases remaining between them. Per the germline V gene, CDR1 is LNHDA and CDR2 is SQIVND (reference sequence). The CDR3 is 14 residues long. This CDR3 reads CASTNGWGNQPQHF. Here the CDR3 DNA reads TGTGCCAGTACTAATGGCTGGGGCAATCAGCCCCAGCATTTT.

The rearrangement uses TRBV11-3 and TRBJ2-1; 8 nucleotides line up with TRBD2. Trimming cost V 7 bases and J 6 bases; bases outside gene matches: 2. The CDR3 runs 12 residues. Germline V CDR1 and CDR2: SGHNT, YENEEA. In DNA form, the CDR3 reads TGTGCCAGCACAAGCGGGGGCAATGAGCAGTTCTTC. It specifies CASTSGGNEQFF.

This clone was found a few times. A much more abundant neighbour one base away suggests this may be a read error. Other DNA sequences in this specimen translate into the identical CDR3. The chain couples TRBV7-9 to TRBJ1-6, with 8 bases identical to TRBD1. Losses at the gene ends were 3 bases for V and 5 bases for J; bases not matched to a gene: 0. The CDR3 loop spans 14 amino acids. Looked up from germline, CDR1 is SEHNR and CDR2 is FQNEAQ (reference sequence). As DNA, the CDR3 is TGTGCCAGCAGCTTGACAGGGGATAATTCACCCCTCCACTTT. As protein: CASSLTGDNSPLHF. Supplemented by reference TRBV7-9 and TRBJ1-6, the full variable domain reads DTGVSQNPRHKITKRGQNVTFRCDPISEHNRLYWYRQTLGQGPEFLTYFQNEAQLEKSRLLSDRFSAERPKGSFSTLEIQRTEQGDSAMYLCASSLTGDNSPLHFGNGTRLTVT.

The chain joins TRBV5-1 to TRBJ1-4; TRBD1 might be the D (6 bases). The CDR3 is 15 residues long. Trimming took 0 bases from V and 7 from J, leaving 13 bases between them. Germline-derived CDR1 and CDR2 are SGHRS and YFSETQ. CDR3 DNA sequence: TGCGCCAGCAGCTTGGGGGGGGCCCGAGGTGAAAAACTGTTTTTT. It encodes CASSLGGARGEKLFF.

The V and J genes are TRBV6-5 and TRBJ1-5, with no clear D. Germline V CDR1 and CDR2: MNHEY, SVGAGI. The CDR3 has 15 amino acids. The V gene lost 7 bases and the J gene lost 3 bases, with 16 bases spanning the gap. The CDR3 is CASNEMVNFNQPQHF. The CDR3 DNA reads TGTGCCAGCAATGAGATGGTGAATTTCAATCAGCCCCAGCATTTT.

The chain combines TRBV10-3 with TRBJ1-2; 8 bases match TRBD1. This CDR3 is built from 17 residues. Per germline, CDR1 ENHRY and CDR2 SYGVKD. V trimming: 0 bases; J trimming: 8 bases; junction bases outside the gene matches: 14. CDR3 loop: CAISESLVWQGALGYTF. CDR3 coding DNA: TGTGCCATCAGTGAGTCCCTAGTTTGGCAGGGGGCCTTGGGCTACACCTTC.

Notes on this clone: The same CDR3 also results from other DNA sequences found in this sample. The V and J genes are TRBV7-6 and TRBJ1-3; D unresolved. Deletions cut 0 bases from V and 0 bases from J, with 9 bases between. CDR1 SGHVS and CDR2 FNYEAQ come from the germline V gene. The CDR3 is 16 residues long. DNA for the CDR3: TGTGCCAGCAGCTTAGCCCCGGAGAGCTCTGGAAACACCATATATTTT. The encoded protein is CASSLAPESSGNTIYF.

The CDR3 nucleotides are TGTGCCAGCACTAGCGGGAGGGCCAATGAGCAGTTCTTC. Its protein product is CASTSGRANEQFF. The V gene is TRBV6-1, the J gene TRBJ2-1; 12 positions match TRBD2. Germline trimming cut 7 bases from V and 6 bases from J; bases unmatched to any gene: 1. Germline-derived CDR1 and CDR2 are MNHNS and SASEGT. CDR3 length: 13 residues.

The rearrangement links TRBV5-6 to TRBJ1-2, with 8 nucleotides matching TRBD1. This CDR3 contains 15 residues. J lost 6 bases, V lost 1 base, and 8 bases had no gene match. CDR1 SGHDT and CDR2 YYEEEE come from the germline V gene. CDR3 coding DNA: TGTGCCAGCAGCTTGACCGCGACAGGGGCCAATGGCTACACCTTC. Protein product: CASSLTATGANGYTF.

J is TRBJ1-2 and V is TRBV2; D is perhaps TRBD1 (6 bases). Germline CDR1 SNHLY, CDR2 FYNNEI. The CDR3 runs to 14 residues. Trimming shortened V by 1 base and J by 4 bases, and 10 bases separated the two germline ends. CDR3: CASSEDRASYGYTF. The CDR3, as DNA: TGTGCCAGCAGTGAAGACAGGGCCAGCTATGGCTACACCTTC.

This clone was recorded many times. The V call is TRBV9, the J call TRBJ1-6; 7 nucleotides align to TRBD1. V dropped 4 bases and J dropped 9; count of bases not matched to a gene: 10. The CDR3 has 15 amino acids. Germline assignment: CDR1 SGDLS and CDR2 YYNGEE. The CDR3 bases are TGTGCCAGCAGCCCTCGGGACAGAGGGGTTTCACCCCTCCACTTT. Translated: CASSPRDRGVSPLHF.

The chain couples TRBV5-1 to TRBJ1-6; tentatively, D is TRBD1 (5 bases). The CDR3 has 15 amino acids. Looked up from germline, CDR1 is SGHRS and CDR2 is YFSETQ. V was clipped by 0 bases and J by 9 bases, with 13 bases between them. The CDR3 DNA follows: TGCGCCAGCAGCTTGGAAGCCAGGGTCGGTTCACCCCTCCACTTT. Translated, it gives CASSLEARVGSPLHF. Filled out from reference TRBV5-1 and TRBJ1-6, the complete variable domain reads KAGVTQTPRYLIKTRGQQVTLSCSPISGHRSVSWYQQTPGQGLQFLFEYFSETQRNKGNFPGRFSGRQFSNSRSEMNVSTLELGDSALYLCASSLEARVGSPLHFGNGTRLTVT.

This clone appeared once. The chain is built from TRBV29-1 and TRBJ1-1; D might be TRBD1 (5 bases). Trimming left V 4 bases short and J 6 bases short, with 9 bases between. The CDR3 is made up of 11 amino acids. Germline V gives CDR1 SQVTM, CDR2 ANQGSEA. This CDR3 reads CSVGVGAEAFF. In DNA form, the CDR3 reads TGCAGCGTTGGAGTGGGGGCTGAAGCTTTCTTT.

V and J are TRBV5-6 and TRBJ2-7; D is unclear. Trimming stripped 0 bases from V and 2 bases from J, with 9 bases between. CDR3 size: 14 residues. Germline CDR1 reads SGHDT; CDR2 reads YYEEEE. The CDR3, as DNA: TGTGCCAGCAGCTTGGTTGAACAGACCTACGAGCAGTACTTC. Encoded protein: CASSLVEQTYEQYF.

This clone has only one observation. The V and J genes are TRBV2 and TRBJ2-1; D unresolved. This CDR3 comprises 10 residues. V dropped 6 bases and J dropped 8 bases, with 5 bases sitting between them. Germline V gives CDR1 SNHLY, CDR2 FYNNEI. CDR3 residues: CASRTYEQFF. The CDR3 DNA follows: TGTGCCAGCAGGACATATGAGCAGTTCTTC.

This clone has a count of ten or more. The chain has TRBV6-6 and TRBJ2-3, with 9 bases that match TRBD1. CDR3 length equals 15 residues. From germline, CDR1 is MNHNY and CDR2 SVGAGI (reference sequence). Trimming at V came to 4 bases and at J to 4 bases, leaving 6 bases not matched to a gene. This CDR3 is CASSWGQGGPDTQYF. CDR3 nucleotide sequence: TGTGCCAGCAGTTGGGGACAGGGAGGCCCAGATACGCAGTATTTT.

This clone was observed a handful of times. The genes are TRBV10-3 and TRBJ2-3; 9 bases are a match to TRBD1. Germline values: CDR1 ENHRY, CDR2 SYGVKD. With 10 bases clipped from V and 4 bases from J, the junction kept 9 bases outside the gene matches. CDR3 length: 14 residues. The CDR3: CATTPGTGPDTQYF. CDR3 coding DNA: TGTGCCACCACCCCCGGGACAGGGCCAGATACGCAGTATTTT.